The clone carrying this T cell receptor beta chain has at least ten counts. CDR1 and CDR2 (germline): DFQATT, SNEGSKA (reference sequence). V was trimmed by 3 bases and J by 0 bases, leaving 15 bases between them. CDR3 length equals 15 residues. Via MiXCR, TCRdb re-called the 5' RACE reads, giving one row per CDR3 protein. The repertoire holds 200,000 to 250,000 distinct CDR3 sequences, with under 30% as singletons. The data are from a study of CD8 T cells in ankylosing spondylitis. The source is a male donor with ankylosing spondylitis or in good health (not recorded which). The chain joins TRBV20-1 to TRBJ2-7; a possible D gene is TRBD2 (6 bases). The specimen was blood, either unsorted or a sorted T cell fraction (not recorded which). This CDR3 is CSAREGVPGSYEQYF. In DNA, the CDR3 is TGCAGTGCTAGGGAGGGAGTCCCAGGCTCCTACGAGCAGTACTTC.